A selection of T cell receptor beta chains follows, all from one sample in a study of radiotherapy plus CTLA-4 blockade in lung cancer. Sequencing was performed with immunoSEQ multiplex PCR; in TCRdb, only in-frame clones are kept and a portion is missing. The table lists over 85,000 clones, 82% of them singletons, with under 30% in the top ten. Sequencing was performed on peripheral blood, taken from a patient treated with radiotherapy plus ipilimumab. These receptors were taken from a human donor with non-small cell lung cancer that progressed on radiotherapy plus ipilimumab. Each CDR3 is given with its conserved first and last residue. The order of the fields is clone size, D gene, J gene, V gene, CDR3 DNA, CDR3 protein. The D gene is left open where the match is weak. Size tells how often a clone was seen (once, few, many) or the class of an expanded clone, and some rows leave it out.

clone size: NA
D gene: TRBD1
J gene: TRBJ2-6
V gene: TRBV4-1
CDR3 DNA: TGCGCCAGTGGGGGACAGGCTAGCTCTGGGGCCAACGTCCTGACTTTC
CDR3 protein: CASGGQASSGANVLTF

clone size: NA
D gene: NA
J gene: TRBJ2-7
V gene: TRBV10-2
CDR3 DNA: TGCGCCAGCAGCGCCCCCAGAAAGGGCGAGCAGTACTTC
CDR3 protein: CASSAPRKGEQYF

clone size: NA
D gene: NA
J gene: TRBJ2-3
V gene: TRBV7-2
CDR3 DNA: TGTGCCAGCAGCTTAGCAATGGTGCGGCCAGATACGCAGTATTTT
CDR3 protein: CASSLAMVRPDTQYF

clone size: once
D gene: TRBD2
J gene: TRBJ2-3
V gene: TRBV2
CDR3 DNA: TGTGCCAGCAGCCGGACTAGCGGGAGTAATACGCAGTATTTT
CDR3 protein: CASSRTSGSNTQYF

clone size: once
D gene: NA
J gene: TRBJ2-1
V gene: TRBV6-5
CDR3 DNA: TGTGCCAGCAGTTCCGGGGCCGTAAGCTCCTACAATGAGCAGTTCTTC
CDR3 protein: CASSSGAVSSYNEQFF

clone size: NA
D gene: NA
J gene: TRBJ2-2
V gene: TRBV5-1
CDR3 DNA: TGCGCCAGCAGCCAGAAACAGGGCACCGGGGAGCTGTTTTTT
CDR3 protein: CASSQKQGTGELFF

clone size: NA
D gene: NA
J gene: TRBJ2-7
V gene: TRBV10-1
CDR3 DNA: TGCGCCAGCAGTGAGATGCCGGGACGGGATAACGAGCAGTACTTC
CDR3 protein: CASSEMPGRDNEQYF

clone size: NA
D gene: NA
J gene: TRBJ2-2
V gene: TRBV9
CDR3 DNA: TGTGCCAGCAGCGTAGGTAATAGCGGGAACACCGGGGAGCTGTTTTTT
CDR3 protein: CASSVGNSGNTGELFF

clone size: NA
D gene: NA
J gene: TRBJ2-5
V gene: TRBV7-9
CDR3 DNA: TGTGCCAGCACCGAGAGTAGGGGTCGACAAGAGACCCAGTACTTC
CDR3 protein: CASTESRGRQETQYF

clone size: once
D gene: TRBD1
J gene: TRBJ2-7
V gene: TRBV30
CDR3 DNA: TGTGCCTGGAGTGTAAGACAGGGGATTTTCGACGAGCAGTACTTC
CDR3 protein: CAWSVRQGIFDEQYF

clone size: NA
D gene: TRBD2
J gene: TRBJ2-5
V gene: TRBV5-4
CDR3 DNA: TGTGCCAGCAGCTTGTCTTCCGGGGGGAAAGAGACCCAGTACTTC
CDR3 protein: CASSLSSGGKETQYF

clone size: NA
D gene: NA
J gene: TRBJ2-3
V gene: TRBV7-2
CDR3 DNA: TGTGCCAGCAGCTTAGCGTACCGGGACACAGATACGCAGTATTTT
CDR3 protein: CASSLAYRDTDTQYF

clone size: few
D gene: NA
J gene: TRBJ1-1
V gene: TRBV6-4
CDR3 DNA: TGTGCCAGCAGTGAGTTCAGGTTGAACACTGAAGCTTTCTTT
CDR3 protein: CASSEFRLNTEAFF

clone size: NA
D gene: NA
J gene: TRBJ2-3
V gene: TRBV4-3
CDR3 DNA: TGCGCCAGCAGCCGGGGAGATACGCAGTATTTT
CDR3 protein: CASSRGDTQYF

clone size: NA
D gene: TRBD1
J gene: TRBJ1-1
V gene: TRBV4-1
CDR3 DNA: TGCGCCAGCAGCCAACTCACGACAGGGCTTTCCACTGAAGCTTTCTTT
CDR3 protein: CASSQLTTGLSTEAFF

clone size: few
D gene: NA
J gene: TRBJ1-5
V gene: TRBV7-6
CDR3 DNA: TGTGCCAGCAGCCACGGGTACAATCAGCCCCAGCATTTT
CDR3 protein: CASSHGYNQPQHF

clone size: NA
D gene: NA
J gene: TRBJ1-2
V gene: TRBV4-1
CDR3 DNA: TGCGCCAGCAGCCAAGACCCGGGGAACTATGGCTACACCTTC
CDR3 protein: CASSQDPGNYGYTF

clone size: NA
D gene: NA
J gene: TRBJ1-3
V gene: TRBV5-1
CDR3 DNA: TGCGCCAGCAGCTTGGGGCAAAGTAACGGAAACACCATATATTTT
CDR3 protein: CASSLGQSNGNTIYF

clone size: NA
D gene: NA
J gene: TRBJ2-1
V gene: TRBV5-1
CDR3 DNA: TGCGCCAGCAGTCAACAGGAGATATACAATGAGCAGTTCTTC
CDR3 protein: CASSQQEIYNEQFF

clone size: once
D gene: TRBD2
J gene: TRBJ2-1
V gene: TRBV19
CDR3 DNA: TGTGCCAGTAGTACCGGGACTAACTACAATGAGCAGTTCTTC
CDR3 protein: CASSTGTNYNEQFF

clone size: NA
D gene: NA
J gene: TRBJ1-4
V gene: TRBV27
CDR3 DNA: TGTGCCAGCAGCCGCAGGGAATATTCTAATGAAAAACTGTTTTTT
CDR3 protein: CASSRREYSNEKLFF

clone size: NA
D gene: TRBD1
J gene: TRBJ1-2
V gene: TRBV30
CDR3 DNA: TGTGCCTGGGGGGTCCGGGACAGGGACGGCTACACCTTC
CDR3 protein: CAWGVRDRDGYTF

clone size: NA
D gene: NA
J gene: TRBJ2-2
V gene: TRBV28
CDR3 DNA: TGTGCCAGCAGTTTAACCACGACAGACACCGGGGAGCTGTTTTTT
CDR3 protein: CASSLTTTDTGELFF

clone size: NA
D gene: TRBD2
J gene: TRBJ2-1
V gene: TRBV30
CDR3 DNA: TGTGCCTGGAGTGCTGCGGGGGGCAATGAGCAGTTCTTC
CDR3 protein: CAWSAAGGNEQFF

clone size: once
D gene: NA
J gene: TRBJ1-2
V gene: TRBV9
CDR3 DNA: TGTGCCAGCAGCGTAGTTGGGAATGCCGGCTATGGCTACACCTTC
CDR3 protein: CASSVVGNAGYGYTF

clone size: once
D gene: NA
J gene: TRBJ1-4
V gene: TRBV5-1
CDR3 DNA: TGCGCCAGCAGCTTGGAAGGGAGAACTAATGAAAAACTGTTTTTT
CDR3 protein: CASSLEGRTNEKLFF

clone size: once
D gene: NA
J gene: TRBJ1-2
V gene: TRBV5-8
CDR3 DNA: TGTGCCAGCAGCTCCCGGCCACTAGGAGGCTACACCTTC
CDR3 protein: CASSSRPLGGYTF

clone size: once
D gene: NA
J gene: TRBJ2-1
V gene: TRBV19
CDR3 DNA: TGTGCCAGTAGTATGTGGGGCCCCTACAATGAGCAGTTCTTC
CDR3 protein: CASSMWGPYNEQFF

clone size: NA
D gene: NA
J gene: TRBJ1-2
V gene: TRBV6-5
CDR3 DNA: TGTGCCAGCAAGGCGGGGGGTGGCTACACCTTC
CDR3 protein: CASKAGGGYTF

clone size: NA
D gene: TRBD1
J gene: TRBJ2-2
V gene: TRBV11-1
CDR3 DNA: TGTGCCAGCAGCTTATTGGGACAGGGATACACCGGGGAGCTGTTTTTT
CDR3 protein: CASSLLGQGYTGELFF

clone size: NA
D gene: NA
J gene: TRBJ1-3
V gene: TRBV2
CDR3 DNA: TGTGCCAGCAAGCCAGGGATTTCTGGAAACACCATATATTTT
CDR3 protein: CASKPGISGNTIYF

clone size: NA
D gene: NA
J gene: TRBJ1-2
V gene: TRBV14
CDR3 DNA: TGTGCCAGCAGCCAATCGTCGTATGGCTACACCTTC
CDR3 protein: CASSQSSYGYTF

clone size: NA
D gene: NA
J gene: TRBJ1-3
V gene: TRBV18
CDR3 DNA: TGTGCCAGCTCACCGACTCCACAGTCGATGCCTGGAAACACCATATATTTT
CDR3 protein: CASSPTPQSMPGNTIYF

clone size: few
D gene: NA
J gene: TRBJ1-5
V gene: TRBV27
CDR3 DNA: TGTGCCAGCAGTCCAGGGACTACGAGGCAGCCCCAGCATTTT
CDR3 protein: CASSPGTTRQPQHF

clone size: NA
D gene: TRBD2
J gene: TRBJ2-2
V gene: TRBV5-1
CDR3 DNA: TGCGCCAGCGGCGGGGGGGCCGGGGAGCTGTTTTTT
CDR3 protein: CASGGGAGELFF

clone size: NA
D gene: NA
J gene: TRBJ2-4
V gene: TRBV11-2
CDR3 DNA: TGTGCCAGCAGTTTTACCGGGACACAAAACATTCAGTACTTC
CDR3 protein: CASSFTGTQNIQYF

clone size: NA
D gene: NA
J gene: TRBJ2-3
V gene: TRBV6-1
CDR3 DNA: TGTGCCAGCATTGGATCCTTCACAGATACGCAGTATTTT
CDR3 protein: CASIGSFTDTQYF

clone size: NA
D gene: NA
J gene: TRBJ2-2
V gene: TRBV6-6
CDR3 DNA: TGTGCCAGCAGTTACTCTGGGATCACCGGGGAGCTGTTTTTT
CDR3 protein: CASSYSGITGELFF

clone size: few
D gene: NA
J gene: TRBJ2-7
V gene: TRBV7-8
CDR3 DNA: TGTGCCAGCAGCTTAGAGCGTGCTCGCGGAGGGGCCTACGAGCAGTACTTC
CDR3 protein: CASSLERARGGAYEQYF

clone size: NA
D gene: TRBD1
J gene: TRBJ2-6
V gene: TRBV6-6
CDR3 DNA: TGTGCCAGCTCGGGGACAGGGAGCTCTGGGGCCAACGTCCTGACTTTC
CDR3 protein: CASSGTGSSGANVLTF

clone size: NA
D gene: NA
J gene: TRBJ1-3
V gene: TRBV9
CDR3 DNA: TGTGCCAGCAGCGTAGACCCATCTGGAAACACCATATATTTT
CDR3 protein: CASSVDPSGNTIYF

clone size: NA
D gene: NA
J gene: TRBJ2-2
V gene: TRBV6-5
CDR3 DNA: TGTGCCACTGACCGGGAGATGGACACCGGGGAGCTGTTTTTT
CDR3 protein: CATDREMDTGELFF

clone size: NA
D gene: TRBD2
J gene: TRBJ2-1
V gene: TRBV29-1
CDR3 DNA: TGCAGCGTTGAGAGGACGGGACTAGCGGGTCAGCAGTTCTTC
CDR3 protein: CSVERTGLAGQQFF

clone size: NA
D gene: NA
J gene: TRBJ2-7
V gene: TRBV4-1
CDR3 DNA: TGCGCCAGCAGCCAAGTGGAGGGAAACTACGAGCAGTACTTC
CDR3 protein: CASSQVEGNYEQYF

clone size: few
D gene: NA
J gene: TRBJ1-2
V gene: TRBV5-4
CDR3 DNA: TGTGCCAGCAGCCGAGACAGGTTCAGGGGCTACACCTTC
CDR3 protein: CASSRDRFRGYTF

clone size: NA
D gene: NA
J gene: TRBJ1-5
V gene: TRBV12-2
CDR3 DNA: TGTGCAAGTCGCTTAGAGGGAGATAGCAATCAGCCCCAGCATTTT
CDR3 protein: CASRLEGDSNQPQHF

clone size: few
D gene: NA
J gene: TRBJ2-5
V gene: TRBV5-6
CDR3 DNA: TGTGCCAGCAGCTTGTTAGGGATGGAGACCCAGTACTTC
CDR3 protein: CASSLLGMETQYF

clone size: NA
D gene: NA
J gene: TRBJ2-1
V gene: TRBV10-3
CDR3 DNA: TGTGCCATCAGCGTAAAAGGAGGCTACAATGAGCAGTTCTTC
CDR3 protein: CAISVKGGYNEQFF

clone size: once
D gene: NA
J gene: TRBJ2-3
V gene: TRBV7-2
CDR3 DNA: TGTGCCAGCAGCCGAGCGACGATGATTCTTAGCACAGATACGCAGTATTTT
CDR3 protein: CASSRATMILSTDTQYF

clone size: once
D gene: NA
J gene: TRBJ2-6
V gene: TRBV7-2
CDR3 DNA: TGTGCCAGCATCCGGGACCCCTCTGGGGCCAACGTCCTGACTTTC
CDR3 protein: CASIRDPSGANVLTF

clone size: NA
D gene: NA
J gene: TRBJ2-5
V gene: TRBV6-5
CDR3 DNA: TGTGCCAGCAGCTACCAAAGGGGAAGGGAGACCCAGTACTTC
CDR3 protein: CASSYQRGRETQYF

clone size: NA
D gene: TRBD2
J gene: TRBJ2-7
V gene: TRBV2
CDR3 DNA: TGTGCCAGCGCGGGAGAGTCCTACGAGCAGTACTTC
CDR3 protein: CASAGESYEQYF

clone size: NA
D gene: NA
J gene: TRBJ1-4
V gene: TRBV2
CDR3 DNA: TGTGCCAGCAGTGATTCGGCAGATTCTAATGAAAAACTGTTTTTT
CDR3 protein: CASSDSADSNEKLFF

clone size: NA
D gene: TRBD2
J gene: TRBJ2-3
V gene: TRBV18
CDR3 DNA: TGTGCCAGCCGCAGCGGGAGTTCAGATACGCAGTATTTT
CDR3 protein: CASRSGSSDTQYF

clone size: NA
D gene: NA
J gene: TRBJ2-7
V gene: TRBV10-2
CDR3 DNA: TGCGCCAGCAGTACCGGGAACTCCTACGAGCAGTACTTC
CDR3 protein: CASSTGNSYEQYF

clone size: NA
D gene: TRBD2
J gene: TRBJ2-1
V gene: TRBV27
CDR3 DNA: TGTGCCAGCAGTTTCACCGGGACTAGCGGGAGTTTAACGTTCTTC
CDR3 protein: CASSFTGTSGSLTFF